These T cell receptor beta chains were read from a single sample in a study of blood T cell repertoires in COVID-19. This table comes from immunoSEQ multiplex PCR, and its TCRdb copy is limited to in-frame clones, with some not included. This sample has 100,000 to 150,000 clones, with about 85% found just once. The sequencing input was peripheral blood. The receptors were sampled from a woman older than 75 with acute or convalescent COVID-19. Both conserved end residues are part of each CDR3. D genes are given only for firm matches. Clone sizes are given selectively: once, few, many, or a class where the clone is expanded.

abundance,d_gene,j_gene,v_gene,CDR3nt,CDR3aa
-,TRBD1,TRBJ1-6,TRBV18,TGTGCCAGCTCAGTCTTGGACAGGAATTCACCCCTCCACTTT,CASSVLDRNSPLHF
-,-,TRBJ1-6,TRBV9,TGTGCCAGCAGCTGGGGGGGCTCTGGTAATTCACCCCTCCACTTT,CASSWGGSGNSPLHF
-,TRBD1,TRBJ1-2,TRBV6-5,TGTGCCAGCAGCCGTGGACAGGGCGAACGTGGCTACACCTTC,CASSRGQGERGYTF
-,TRBD1,TRBJ1-2,TRBV19,TGTGCCAGTAGTAGCGCGACAGGGACCTTGGCCACCTTC,CASSSATGTLATF
-,TRBD1,TRBJ1-2,TRBV4-3,TGCGCCAGCAGCCAATCCGGGACAGGGTTGGGCTACACCTTC,CASSQSGTGLGYTF
-,-,TRBJ1-2,TRBV7-8,TGTGCCAGCAGCTTAGCGGGGGGTAGGGACTATGGCTACACCTTC,CASSLAGGRDYGYTF
few,-,TRBJ1-4,TRBV7-9,TGTGCCAGCAGCTCCCGGGGGGGCGAAAAACTGTTTTTT,CASSSRGGEKLFF
once,-,TRBJ2-5,TRBV19,TGTGCCAGTAGTATAGGGATAGGCGGGGGCAAAGAGACCCAGTACTTC,CASSIGIGGGKETQYF
-,TRBD1,TRBJ1-5,TRBV5-1,TGCGCCAGCAGCGTCACAGGGGCCTATAATCAGCCCCAGCATTTT,CASSVTGAYNQPQHF
few,-,TRBJ1-5,TRBV7-9,TGTGCCAGCAGTACATCAGGGGGCAATCAGCCCCAGCATTTT,CASSTSGGNQPQHF
-,TRBD1,TRBJ1-6,TRBV19,TGTGCCAGTAGGGGGGGACAGATGAATAATTCACCCCTCCACTTT,CASRGGQMNNSPLHF
-,-,TRBJ1-1,TRBV5-1,TGCGCCACCTCCTCGGGAGGGGGAAACACTGAAGCTTTCTTT,CATSSGGGNTEAFF
-,TRBD1,TRBJ1-2,TRBV12-3/TRBV12-4,TGTGCCAGCAGGACCACAGGGGCGGGAGGCTACACCTTC,CASRTTGAGGYTF
-,TRBD2,TRBJ2-5,TRBV11-2,TGTGCCAGCAGCTTAGAAATAGCGGGCAGGGTGGCCTCCCAGTACTTC,CASSLEIAGRVASQYF
-,-,TRBJ1-1,TRBV6-5,TGTGCCAGCAGGGACAGAGAAACTGAAGCTTTCTTT,CASRDRETEAFF
-,-,TRBJ1-3,TRBV9,TGTGCCAGCAGCGTAGGAGGCTTTGGAAACACCATATATTTT,CASSVGGFGNTIYF
-,-,TRBJ2-3,TRBV2,TGTGCCGGCTCCCTAGTAGATACGCAGTATTTT,CAGSLVDTQYF
-,TRBD1,TRBJ2-3,TRBV24-1,TGTGCCACCAGTTGGGGGACAGGGAGCACAGATACGCAGTATTTT,CATSWGTGSTDTQYF
-,-,TRBJ1-3,TRBV4-3,TGCGCCAGCAGTCCTCCGGCGGCCGGAGCCATATATTTT,CASSPPAAGAIYF
-,-,TRBJ1-4,TRBV29-1,TGCAGCGTTGGCAGGGGTAATGAAAAACTGTTTTTT,CSVGRGNEKLFF
-,-,TRBJ1-1,TRBV7-8,TGTGCCAGCAGCACATACGGGAAACGTAACAATGAAGCTTTCTTT,CASSTYGKRNNEAFF
once,-,TRBJ2-1,TRBV5-8,TGTGCCAGCAGCTTGCTGTATGTGTTGGGAGTATCCTACAATGAGCAGTTCTTC,CASSLLYVLGVSYNEQFF
-,-,TRBJ1-1,TRBV18,TGTGCCAGCTCATTCTCCGGGGACACGGGGACTGAAGCTTTCTTT,CASSFSGDTGTEAFF
-,-,TRBJ2-4,TRBV5-1,TGCGCCAGCAGCTTGGCTGGGGCGGGGAACATTCAGTACTTC,CASSLAGAGNIQYF
-,-,TRBJ1-1,TRBV3-1/TRBV3-2,TGTGCCAGCAGCCGAAGGGGGGGGAACACTGAAGCTTTCTTT,CASSRRGGNTEAFF
-,TRBD1,TRBJ2-5,TRBV2,TGTGCCAGCGGGACAGTCCAAGAGACCCAGTACTTC,CASGTVQETQYF
-,TRBD1,TRBJ1-2,TRBV27,TGTGCCAGTAAGACCGGGACAGGGGGCGACGGCTACACCTTC,CASKTGTGGDGYTF
-,TRBD1,TRBJ1-6,TRBV27,TGTGCCAGCAGTATTACGGGACAGGGTTCACCCCTCCACTTT,CASSITGQGSPLHF
-,-,TRBJ1-3,TRBV2,TGTGCCAGCATTGAGGCACCGTCCTTCAGTCCCTCTGGAAACACCATATATTTT,CASIEAPSFSPSGNTIYF
-,-,TRBJ2-2,TRBV18,TGTGCCAGCTCAGCGAGTCTCCCCGATTCAGGGGTAAACACCGGGGAGCTGTTTTTT,CASSASLPDSGVNTGELFF
-,-,TRBJ2-5,TRBV12-3/TRBV12-4,TGTGCCAGCAGCCCCGGCAGGGTTCAGACCCAGTACTTC,CASSPGRVQTQYF
-,-,TRBJ2-2,TRBV5-1,TGCGCCAGCAGCATCTTTACGGGGGGCCCGGACACCGGGGAGCTGTTTTTT,CASSIFTGGPDTGELFF
-,TRBD2,TRBJ2-3,TRBV4-1,TGCGCCAGCAGCCCAGCGGGGAGGTTCACAGATACGCAGTATTTT,CASSPAGRFTDTQYF
-,TRBD1,TRBJ1-1,TRBV15,TGTGCCACCGGGACAGACATGAACACTGAAGCTTTCTTT,CATGTDMNTEAFF
-,TRBD1,TRBJ1-4,TRBV18,TGTGCCAGCTCACCACGGAGAGCCGGGACAGGGATGGAAAAACTGTTTTTT,CASSPRRAGTGMEKLFF
-,-,TRBJ2-3,TRBV5-8,TGTGCCAGCAGCTTGGGTCGGGATGGTGTGACAGATACGCAGTATTTT,CASSLGRDGVTDTQYF
-,TRBD1,TRBJ1-3,TRBV18,TGTGCCAGCTCCCCGACAGGGATCAACACCATATATTTT,CASSPTGINTIYF
-,-,TRBJ1-6,TRBV6-1,TGTGCCAGCAGTGAAGCGCGGGGGCACTCACCCCTCCACTTT,CASSEARGHSPLHF
-,TRBD2,TRBJ2-7,TRBV5-1,TGCGCCAGCAGCGCGCAGGTAGCGGGGGGCGGCTACGAGCAGTACTTC,CASSAQVAGGGYEQYF
-,-,TRBJ1-1,TRBV9,TGTGCCAGCAGCGTATTTTCCGGGAACACTGAAGCTTTCTTT,CASSVFSGNTEAFF
few,TRBD1,TRBJ1-1,TRBV29-1,TGCAGCGTGGATCCAGGGGGCGTTGGGACTGAAGCTTTCTTT,CSVDPGGVGTEAFF
-,TRBD1,TRBJ2-1,TRBV18,TGTGCCAGCTCCGGGACAGGGGACAATGAGCAGTTCTTC,CASSGTGDNEQFF
-,-,TRBJ1-1,TRBV24-1,TGTGCCACCAGTGATCGGGCGGGTTTCTCGGCTTTCTTT,CATSDRAGFSAFF
-,-,TRBJ2-5,TRBV4-2,TGTGCCAGCAGCCGGGGGGGCAGTGAGACCCAGTACTTC,CASSRGGSETQYF
-,-,TRBJ1-1,TRBV7-9,TGTGCCAGCAGCCCTAGCGTCCCACCAGAAGCTTTCTTT,CASSPSVPPEAFF